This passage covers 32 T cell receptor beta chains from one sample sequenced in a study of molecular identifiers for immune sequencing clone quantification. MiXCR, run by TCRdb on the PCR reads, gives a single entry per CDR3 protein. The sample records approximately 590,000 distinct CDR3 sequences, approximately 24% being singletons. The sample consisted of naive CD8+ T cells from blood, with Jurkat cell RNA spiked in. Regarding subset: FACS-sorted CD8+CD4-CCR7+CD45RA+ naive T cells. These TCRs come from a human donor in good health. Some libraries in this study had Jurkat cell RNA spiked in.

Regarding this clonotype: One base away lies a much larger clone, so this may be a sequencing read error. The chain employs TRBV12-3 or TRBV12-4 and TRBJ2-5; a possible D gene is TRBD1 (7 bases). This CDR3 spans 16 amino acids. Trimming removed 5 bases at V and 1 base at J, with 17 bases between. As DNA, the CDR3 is TGTGCCAGCAGTCTAGGAAGGGGGGACAGCCAAGAGACCCAGTACTTC. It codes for CASSLGRGDSQETQYF.

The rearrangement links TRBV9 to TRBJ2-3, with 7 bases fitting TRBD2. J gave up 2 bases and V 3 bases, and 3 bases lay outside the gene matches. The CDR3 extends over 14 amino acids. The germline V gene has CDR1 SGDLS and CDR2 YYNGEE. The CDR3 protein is CASSEAGLTDTQYF. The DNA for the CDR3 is TGTGCCAGCAGCGAAGCGGGGCTCACAGATACGCAGTATTTT.

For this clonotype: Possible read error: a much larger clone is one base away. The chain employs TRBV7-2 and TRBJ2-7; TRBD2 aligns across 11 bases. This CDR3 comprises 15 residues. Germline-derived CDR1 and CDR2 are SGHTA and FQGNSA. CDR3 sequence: CACSFGLAGGYEQYF. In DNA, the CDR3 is TGTGCCTGCAGCTTTGGTCTAGCGGGGGGCTACGAGCAGTACTTC.

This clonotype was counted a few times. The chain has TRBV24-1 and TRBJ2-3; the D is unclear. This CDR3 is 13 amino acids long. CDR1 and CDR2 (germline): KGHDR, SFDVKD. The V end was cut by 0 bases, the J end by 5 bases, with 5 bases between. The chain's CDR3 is CATSDLRGDTQYF. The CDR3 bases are TGTGCCACCAGTGATTTGCGAGGAGATACGCAGTATTTT.

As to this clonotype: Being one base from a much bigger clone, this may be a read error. The CDR3 loop is CATTGDTGALFF. The CDR3 DNA is TGTGCCACCACTGGGGACACCGGGGCGCTGTTTTTT. The chain combines TRBV3-1 with TRBJ2-2, with a tentative D call TRBD1 (6 bases). This CDR3 has 12 amino acids. The germline CDR1 and CDR2 sequences are LGHDT and YNNKEL (reference sequence).

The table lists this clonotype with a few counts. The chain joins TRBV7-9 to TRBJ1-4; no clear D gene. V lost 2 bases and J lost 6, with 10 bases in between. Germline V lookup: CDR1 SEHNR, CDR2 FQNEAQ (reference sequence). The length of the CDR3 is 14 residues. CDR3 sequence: CASSLSRSDEKLFF. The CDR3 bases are TGTGCCAGCAGCTTAAGCCGCTCGGATGAAAAACTGTTTTTT.

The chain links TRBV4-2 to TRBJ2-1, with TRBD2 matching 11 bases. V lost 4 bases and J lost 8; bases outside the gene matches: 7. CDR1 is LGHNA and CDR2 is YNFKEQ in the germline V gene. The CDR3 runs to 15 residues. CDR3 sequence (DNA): TGTGCCAGCAGCCCCCAACTAGCGGGGGTTGATGAGCAGTTCTTC. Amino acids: CASSPQLAGVDEQFF.

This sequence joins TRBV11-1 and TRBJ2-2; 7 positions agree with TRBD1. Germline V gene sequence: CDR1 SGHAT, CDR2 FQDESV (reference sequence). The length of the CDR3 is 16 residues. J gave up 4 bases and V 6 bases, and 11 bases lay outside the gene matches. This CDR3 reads CASSTTTGTITGELFF. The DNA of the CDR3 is TGTGCCAGCAGTACTACGACAGGGACGATCACCGGGGAGCTGTTTTTT.

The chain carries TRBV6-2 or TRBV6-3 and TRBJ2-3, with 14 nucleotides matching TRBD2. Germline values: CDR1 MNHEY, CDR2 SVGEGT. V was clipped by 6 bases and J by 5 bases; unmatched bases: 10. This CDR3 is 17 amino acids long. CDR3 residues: CASRPRTSGGPGDTQYF. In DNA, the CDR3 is TGTGCCAGCAGACCCCGGACTAGCGGGGGGCCGGGAGATACGCAGTATTTT.

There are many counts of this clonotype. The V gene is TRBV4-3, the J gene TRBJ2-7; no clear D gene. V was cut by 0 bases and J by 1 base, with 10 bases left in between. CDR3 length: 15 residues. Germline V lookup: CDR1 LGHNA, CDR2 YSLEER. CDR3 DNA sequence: TGCGCCAGCAGCCAAGATAAGTCCCCGTCCTACGAGCAGTACTTC. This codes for CASSQDKSPSYEQYF.

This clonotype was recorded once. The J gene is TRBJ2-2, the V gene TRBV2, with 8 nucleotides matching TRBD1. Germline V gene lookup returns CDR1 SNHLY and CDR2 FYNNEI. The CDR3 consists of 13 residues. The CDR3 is CASDRGNTGELFF. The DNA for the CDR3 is TGTGCGAGCGACAGGGGGAACACCGGGGAGCTGTTTTTT.

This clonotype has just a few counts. The CDR3 DNA reads TGTGCCAGCAGCGATAACCCTTCCGAAAGACAGGGGCGCACCTACGAGCAGTACTTC. Its translation: CASSDNPSERQGRTYEQYF. The rearrangement joins TRBV6-2 or TRBV6-3 to TRBJ2-7, with 8 bases identical to TRBD1. With 6 bases clipped from V and 2 bases from J, the junction kept 21 bases outside the gene matches. Germline assignment: CDR1 MNHEY and CDR2 SVGEGT. This CDR3 is 19 amino acids long.

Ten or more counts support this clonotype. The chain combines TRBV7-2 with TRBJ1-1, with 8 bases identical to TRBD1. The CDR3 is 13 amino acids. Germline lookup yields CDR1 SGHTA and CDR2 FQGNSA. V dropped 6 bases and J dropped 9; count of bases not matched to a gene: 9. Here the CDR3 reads CASRIQGDWKAFF. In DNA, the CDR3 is TGTGCCAGCAGAATACAGGGGGACTGGAAAGCTTTCTTT.

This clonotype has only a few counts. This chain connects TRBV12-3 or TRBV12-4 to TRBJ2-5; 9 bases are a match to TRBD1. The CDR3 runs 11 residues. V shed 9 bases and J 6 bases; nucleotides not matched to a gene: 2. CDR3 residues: CARDRGKTQYF. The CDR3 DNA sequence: TGTGCCAGGGACAGGGGAAAGACCCAGTACTTC.

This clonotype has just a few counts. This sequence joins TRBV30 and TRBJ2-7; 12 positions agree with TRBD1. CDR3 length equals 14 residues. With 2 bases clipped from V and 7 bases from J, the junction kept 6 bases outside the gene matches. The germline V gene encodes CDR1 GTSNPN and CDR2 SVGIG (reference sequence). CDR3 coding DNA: TGTGCCTGGAGTTGGGACAGGGGGCGTCGGGAGCAGTACTTC. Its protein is CAWSWDRGRREQYF.

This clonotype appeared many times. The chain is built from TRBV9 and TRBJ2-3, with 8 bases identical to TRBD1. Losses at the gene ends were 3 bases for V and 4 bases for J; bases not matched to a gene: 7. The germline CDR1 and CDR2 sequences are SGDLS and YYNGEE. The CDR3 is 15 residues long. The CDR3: CASSGWTGSADTQYF. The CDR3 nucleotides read TGTGCCAGCAGCGGGTGGACAGGGAGCGCAGATACGCAGTATTTT.

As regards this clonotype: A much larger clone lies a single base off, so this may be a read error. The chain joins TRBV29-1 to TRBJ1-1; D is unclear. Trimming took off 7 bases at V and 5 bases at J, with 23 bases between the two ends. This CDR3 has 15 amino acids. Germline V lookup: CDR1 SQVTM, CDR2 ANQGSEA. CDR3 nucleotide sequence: TGCAGCGCTGACCACATCGGGAGTTTAACAACTGAAGCTTTCTTT. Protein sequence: CSADHIGSLTTEAFF.

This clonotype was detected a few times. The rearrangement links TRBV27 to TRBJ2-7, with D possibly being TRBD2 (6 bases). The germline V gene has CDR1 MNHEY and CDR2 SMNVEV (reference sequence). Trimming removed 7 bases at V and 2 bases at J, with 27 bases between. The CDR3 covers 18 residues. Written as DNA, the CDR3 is TGTGCCAGCATATCTCATGGTGGTTTCGGAGGGGAGCCCTACGAGCAGTACTTC. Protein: CASISHGGFGGEPYEQYF.

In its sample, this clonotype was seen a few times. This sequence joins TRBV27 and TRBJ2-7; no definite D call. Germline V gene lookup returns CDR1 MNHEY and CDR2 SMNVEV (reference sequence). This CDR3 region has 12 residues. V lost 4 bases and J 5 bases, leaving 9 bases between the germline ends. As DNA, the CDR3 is TGTGCCAGCAGTTCCCCTCGGGACGAGCAGTACTTC. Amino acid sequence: CASSSPRDEQYF.

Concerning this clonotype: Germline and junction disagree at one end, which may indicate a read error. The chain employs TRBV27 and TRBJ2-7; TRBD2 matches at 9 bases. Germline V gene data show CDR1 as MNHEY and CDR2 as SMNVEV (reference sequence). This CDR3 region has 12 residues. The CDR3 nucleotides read TGTGCCAGCAGTTATGCGGGAGGGACTCCCTGCTTC. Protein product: CASSYAGGTPCF.

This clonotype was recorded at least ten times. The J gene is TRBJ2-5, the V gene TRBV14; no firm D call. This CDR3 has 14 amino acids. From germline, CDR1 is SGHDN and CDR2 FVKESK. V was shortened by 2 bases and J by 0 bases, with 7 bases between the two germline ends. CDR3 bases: TGTGCCAGCAGCCAAACAGCGTACCAAGAGACCCAGTACTTC. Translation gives CASSQTAYQETQYF.

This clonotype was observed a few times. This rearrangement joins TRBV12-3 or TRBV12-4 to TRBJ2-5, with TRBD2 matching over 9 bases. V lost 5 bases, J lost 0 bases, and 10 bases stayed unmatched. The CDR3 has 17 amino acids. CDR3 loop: CASSGGWKRGDQETQYF. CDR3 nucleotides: TGTGCCAGCAGTGGGGGGTGGAAGCGGGGGGACCAAGAGACCCAGTACTTC.

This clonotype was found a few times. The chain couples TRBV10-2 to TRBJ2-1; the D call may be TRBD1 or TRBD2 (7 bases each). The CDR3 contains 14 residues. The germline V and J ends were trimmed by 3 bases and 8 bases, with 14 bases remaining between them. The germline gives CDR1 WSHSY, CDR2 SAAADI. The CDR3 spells CASSDFAGGDEQFF. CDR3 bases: TGCGCCAGCAGTGATTTTGCAGGGGGGGATGAGCAGTTCTTC.

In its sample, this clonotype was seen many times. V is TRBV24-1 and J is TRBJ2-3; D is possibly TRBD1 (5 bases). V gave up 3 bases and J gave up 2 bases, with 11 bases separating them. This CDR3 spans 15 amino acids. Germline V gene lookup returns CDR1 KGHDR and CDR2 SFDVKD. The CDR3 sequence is CATSDRGGVTDTQYF. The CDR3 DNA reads TGTGCCACCAGTGATAGGGGCGGAGTCACAGATACGCAGTATTTT.

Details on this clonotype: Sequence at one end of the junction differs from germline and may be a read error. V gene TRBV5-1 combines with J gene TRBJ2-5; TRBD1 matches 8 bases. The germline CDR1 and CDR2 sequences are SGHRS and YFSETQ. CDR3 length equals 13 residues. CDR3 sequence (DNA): TGCGCCCGCACCGGGACAGGTCAAGAGACCCAGGACTTC. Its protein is CARTGTGQETQDF. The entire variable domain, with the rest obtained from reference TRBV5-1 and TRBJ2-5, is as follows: KAGVTQTPRYLIKTRGQQVTLSCSPISGHRSVSWYQQTPGQGLQFLFEYFSETQRNKGNFPGRFSGRQFSNSRSEMNVSTLELGDSALYLCARTGTGQETQDFGPGTRLLVL.

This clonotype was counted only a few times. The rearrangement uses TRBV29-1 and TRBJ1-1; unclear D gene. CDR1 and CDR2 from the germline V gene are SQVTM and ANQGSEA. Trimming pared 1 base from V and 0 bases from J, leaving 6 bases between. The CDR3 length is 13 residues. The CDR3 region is CSVEGQLNTEAFF. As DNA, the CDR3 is TGCAGCGTTGAAGGCCAACTGAACACTGAAGCTTTCTTT.

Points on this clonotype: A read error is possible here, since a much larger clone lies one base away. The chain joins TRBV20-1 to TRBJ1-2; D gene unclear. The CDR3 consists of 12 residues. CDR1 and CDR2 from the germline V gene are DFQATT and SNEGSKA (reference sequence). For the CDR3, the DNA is TGCAGTGCTAGAAGTGGTACGGATGGCTTCACCTTC. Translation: CSARSGTDGFTF.

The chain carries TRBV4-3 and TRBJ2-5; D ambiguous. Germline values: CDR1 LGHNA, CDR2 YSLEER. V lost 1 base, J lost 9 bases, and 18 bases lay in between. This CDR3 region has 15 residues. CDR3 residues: CASSQVLGQESAQYF. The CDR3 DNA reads TGCGCCAGCAGCCAAGTGCTGGGCCAGGAAAGCGCCCAGTACTTC.

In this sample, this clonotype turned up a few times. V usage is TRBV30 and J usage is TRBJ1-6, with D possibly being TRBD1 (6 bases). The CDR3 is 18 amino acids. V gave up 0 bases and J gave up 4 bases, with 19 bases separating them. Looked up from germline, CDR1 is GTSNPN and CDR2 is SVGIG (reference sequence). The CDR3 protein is CAWSVRNRVKRYNSPLHF. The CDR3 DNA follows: TGTGCCTGGAGTGTACGTAACAGGGTGAAGAGATATAATTCACCCCTCCACTTT.

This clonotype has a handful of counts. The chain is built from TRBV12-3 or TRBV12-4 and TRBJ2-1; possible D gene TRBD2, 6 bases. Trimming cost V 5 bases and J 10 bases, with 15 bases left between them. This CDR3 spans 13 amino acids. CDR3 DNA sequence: TGTGCCAGCAGTCCGAGCCTAGCGAGGGAGCAGTTCTTC. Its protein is CASSPSLAREQFF.

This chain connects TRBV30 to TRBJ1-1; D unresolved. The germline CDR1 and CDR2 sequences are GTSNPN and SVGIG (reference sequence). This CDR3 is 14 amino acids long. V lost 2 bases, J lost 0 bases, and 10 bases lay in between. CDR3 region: CAWSRRRMNTEAFF. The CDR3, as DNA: TGTGCCTGGAGTCGCAGGAGAATGAACACTGAAGCTTTCTTT.

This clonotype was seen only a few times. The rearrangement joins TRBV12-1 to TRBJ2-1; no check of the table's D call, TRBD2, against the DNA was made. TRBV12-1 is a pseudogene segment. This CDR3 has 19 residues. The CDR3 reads CASSPGLAGVFAAYNEQFF. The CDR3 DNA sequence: TGTGCCAGCAGCCCCGGACTAGCGGGAGTATTCGCTGCGTACAATGAGCAGTTCTTC.